The 8 T cell receptor beta chains reported below all come from one sample, sequenced in a study of identical twins. TCRdb re-called the 5' RACE reads with MiXCR, one entry per CDR3 protein. The sample has 450,000 or so distinct CDR3 sequences, roughly 24% seen once; the top ten hold around 3%. These same data were also listed under a study on T cells expressing NK-cell markers.

The material sequenced was CD4+ T cells sorted from blood. Every receptor here comes from a young woman in good health.

This clonotype was counted only a few times. V is TRBV5-1 and J is TRBJ2-7; no firm D call. The CDR3 totals 12 residues. Looked up from germline, CDR1 is SGHRS and CDR2 is YFSETQ. V was clipped by 3 bases and J by 2 bases, with 6 bases between them. As DNA, the CDR3 is TGCGCCAGCAGCTCCGACCCCTACGAGCAGTACTTC. Translation gives CASSSDPYEQYF.

The chain joins TRBV5-1 to TRBJ2-3; tentative D call: TRBD2 (6 bases). Germline CDR1 reads SGHRS; CDR2 reads YFSETQ. This CDR3 has 16 residues. The V end lost 1 base, the J end lost 3 bases, and 15 bases lay between the germline ends. The CDR3 nucleotides are TGCGCCAGCAGCTTGCTTACGGGGGTAGCGACAGATACGCAGTATTTT. Protein: CASSLLTGVATDTQYF.

This clonotype came up a few times. The V call is TRBV3-1, the J call TRBJ2-3, with TRBD1 identical over 10 bases. Germline values: CDR1 LGHDT, CDR2 YNNKEL (reference sequence). This CDR3 has 14 residues. Unmatched junction bases numbered 4, after V lost 6 bases and J lost 4 bases. As DNA, the CDR3 is TGTGCCAGCAGGACAGGGGGCGGTGCAGATACGCAGTATTTT. Translated, it gives CASRTGGGADTQYF.

This chain uses TRBV10-3 with TRBJ2-5, with 7 bases fitting TRBD1. This CDR3 has 15 amino acids. V lost 11 bases to trimming and J lost 1 base; unmatched junction nucleotides: 13. Germline values: CDR1 ENHRY, CDR2 SYGVKD. In DNA form, the CDR3 reads TGTGCCTCAGGGGGAAGTGGGTCGTTCCAAGAGACCCAGTACTTC. It translates to CASGGSGSFQETQYF.

This clonotype was seen a few times. V usage is TRBV5-1 and J usage is TRBJ2-1; 8 bases match TRBD2. Germline V gene data show CDR1 as SGHRS and CDR2 as YFSETQ. The V and J ends lost 4 bases and 8 bases, in that order; junction bases with no gene match: 14. This CDR3 has 16 residues. DNA for the CDR3: TGCGCCAGCAGCCCAGGATATCAAAAGCGGGGGTATGAGCAGTTCTTC. Protein: CASSPGYQKRGYEQFF.

J is TRBJ1-1 and V is TRBV11-2; the D is unclear. Per the germline V gene, CDR1 is SGHAT and CDR2 is FQNNGV. The CDR3 spans 11 residues. The V gene lost 5 bases and the J gene lost 10 bases, with 11 bases spanning the gap. CDR3 coding DNA: TGTGCCAGCAGCCTGGAAACAGTAGCTTTCTTT. This translates into CASSLETVAFF.

This clonotype was detected a few times. The chain combines TRBV7-6 with TRBJ1-5; the D is unclear. Trimming took 5 bases from V and 0 from J, leaving 5 bases between them. The CDR3 consists of 13 residues. Germline-derived CDR1 and CDR2 are SGHVS and FNYEAQ. CDR3 loop: CASSRSSNQPQHF. In nucleotides, the CDR3 is TGTGCCAGCAGCCGTAGTAGCAATCAGCCCCAGCATTTT.

This clonotype was seen a handful of times. The V call is TRBV11-2, the J call TRBJ2-2; a weak D match, TRBD1 (6 bases). From germline, CDR1 is SGHAT and CDR2 FQNNGV. The germline V and J ends were trimmed by 2 bases and 4 bases, with 17 bases remaining between them. The CDR3 covers 17 residues. The CDR3, as DNA: TGTGCCAGCAGCTTAAAACTTTACAGGGCGGGCACCGGGGAGCTGTTTTTT. It encodes CASSLKLYRAGTGELFF.